This entry lists 7 T cell receptor beta chains sequenced from one sample in a study of CD8 T cells in ankylosing spondylitis. The study's findings and limits: Ankylosing spondylitis blood seemed to carry a telltale TCR beta motif made of eight highly homologous variants.

TCRdb itself ran the 5' RACE reads through MiXCR, one entry per CDR3 protein. Of 200,000 to 250,000 distinct CDR3 sequences listed, about a sixth were seen once; the top ten hold about two fifths. Antigens for these TCRs are unknown. The sequenced material came from blood, either unsorted or a sorted T cell fraction (not recorded which). The receptors stem from a male donor with ankylosing spondylitis.

This clonotype appeared many times. V usage is TRBV29-1 and J usage is TRBJ2-1; TRBD1 agrees at 7 bases. Trimming cost V 4 bases and J 7 bases; bases outside gene matches: 7. Germline CDR1 SQVTM, CDR2 ANQGSEA. The CDR3 has 13 amino acids. CDR3 sequence (DNA): TGCAGCGTTGTGGACAGGAGGATTAATGAGCAGTTCTTC. It yields the protein CSVVDRRINEQFF.

In its sample, this clonotype was seen many times. The chain couples TRBV7-8 to TRBJ2-3, with D maybe TRBD2 (5 bases). Between the trimmed V and J ends, which lost 5 bases and 1 base, there was a span of 13 bases. CDR3 size: 15 residues. The germline gives CDR1 SGHVS, CDR2 FQNEAQ. The CDR3 loop is CASSPLVMGTDTQYF. The CDR3 nucleotides read TGTGCCAGCAGCCCACTAGTGATGGGCACAGATACGCAGTATTTT. Combining the CDR3 with reference TRBV7-8 and TRBJ2-3 gives the whole variable domain GAGVSQSPRYKVAKRGQDVALRCDPISGHVSLFWYQQALGQGPEFLTYFQNEAQLDKSGLPSDRFFAERPEGSVSTLKIQRTQQEDSAVYLCASSPLVMGTDTQYFGPGTRLTVL.

This clonotype was counted only a few times. Here the CDR3 reads CAWNPGSETEAFF. Here the CDR3 DNA reads TGTGCCTGGAACCCCGGTTCAGAGACTGAAGCTTTCTTT. The chain joins TRBV30 to TRBJ1-1; D ambiguous. This CDR3 has 13 residues. V lost 4 bases to trimming and J lost 5 bases, with 14 bases between them. Germline loops: CDR1 GTSNPN, CDR2 SVGIG (reference sequence).

In its sample, this clonotype was seen a few times. V is TRBV28 and J is TRBJ2-7; D uncertain. Germline V gene data show CDR1 as MDHEN and CDR2 as SYDVKM. Trimming pared 2 bases from V and 7 bases from J, leaving 9 bases between. CDR3 length: 12 residues. DNA for the CDR3: TGTGCCAGCAGTTTAGACGTGGGGGAGCAGTACTTC. Protein product: CASSLDVGEQYF.

V and J are TRBV19 and TRBJ1-5; the D gene is possibly TRBD1 (5 bases). CDR3 length equals 15 residues. Trimming took off 6 bases at V and 0 bases at J, with 12 bases between the two ends. CDR1 is LNHDA, CDR2 SQIVND, per germline (reference sequence). CDR3 nucleotide sequence: TGTGCCAGTAGCCTCGACAGTTATAGCAATCAGCCCCAGCATTTT. Protein sequence: CASSLDSYSNQPQHF. The full variable domain, rest sourced from reference TRBV19 and TRBJ1-5, is DGGITQSPKYLFRKEGQNVTLSCEQNLNHDAMYWYRQDPGQGLRLIYYSQIVNDFQKGDIAEGYSVSREKKESFPLTVTSAQKNPTAFYLCASSLDSYSNQPQHFGDGTRLSIL.

This clonotype was observed at least ten times. V usage is TRBV5-1 and J usage is TRBJ2-7; TRBD1 matches at 9 bases. Germline CDR1 reads SGHRS; CDR2 reads YFSETQ. V gave up 2 bases and J gave up 5 bases; unmatched junction bases: 5. The CDR3 has 14 amino acids. DNA for the CDR3: TGCGCCAGCAGCTTCCGGGACAGGGACGACGAGCAGTACTTC. It codes for CASSFRDRDDEQYF.

In its sample, this clonotype was seen a few times. The V call is TRBV4-1, the J call TRBJ2-7, with unresolved D. CDR1 and CDR2 from the germline V gene are MGHRA and YSYEKL. This CDR3 contains 14 residues. V lost 1 base, J lost 3 bases, and 10 bases lay in between. The DNA for the CDR3 is TGCGCCAGCAGCCAAGGGGATGTGGGCTACGAGCAGTACTTC. Protein: CASSQGDVGYEQYF.